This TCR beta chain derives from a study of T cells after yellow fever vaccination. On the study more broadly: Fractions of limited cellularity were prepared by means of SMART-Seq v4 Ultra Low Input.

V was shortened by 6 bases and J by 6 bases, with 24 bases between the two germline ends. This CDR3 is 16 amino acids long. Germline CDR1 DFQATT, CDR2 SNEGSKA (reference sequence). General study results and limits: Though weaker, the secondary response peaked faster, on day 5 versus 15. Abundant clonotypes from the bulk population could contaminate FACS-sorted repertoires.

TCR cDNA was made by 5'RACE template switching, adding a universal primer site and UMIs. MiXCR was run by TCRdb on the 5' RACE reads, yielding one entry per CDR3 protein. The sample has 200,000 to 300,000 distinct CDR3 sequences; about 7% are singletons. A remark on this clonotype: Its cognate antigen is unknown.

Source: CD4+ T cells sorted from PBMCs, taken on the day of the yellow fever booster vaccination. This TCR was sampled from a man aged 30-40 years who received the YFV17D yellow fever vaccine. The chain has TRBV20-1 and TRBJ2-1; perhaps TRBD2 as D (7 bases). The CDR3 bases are TGCAGTGCCCTAACAGGGAGGGGGAGAAGCGGCAATGAGCAGTTCTTC. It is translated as CSALTGRGRSGNEQFF.